Below are 5 T cell receptor beta chains sequenced from a single sample in a study of Graves' ophthalmopathy and Graves' hyperthyroidism. Amplification of TCR beta CDR3 regions used RNA transcripts. RT-PCR in the first round used HTBI primers; a second-round multiplex PCR followed. MiXCR, applied by TCRdb to the multiplex PCR reads, yields one record per CDR3 protein. The repertoire holds a few hundred thousand distinct CDR3 sequences, 35% to 45% seen once, with about 4.2% in the top ten. Sequencing was performed on peripheral blood or thyroid tissue (not recorded which). The receptors originated from an adult man with Graves' hyperthyroidism.

This sequence joins TRBV29-1 and TRBJ2-5; D is uncertain. Germline V lookup: CDR1 SQVTM, CDR2 ANQGSEA. This CDR3 is built from 14 residues. V was clipped by 4 bases and J by 5 bases, with 17 bases between them. CDR3 loop: CSVGVSRRSETQYF. CDR3 DNA sequence: TGCAGCGTTGGAGTCAGCAGGCGGTCGGAGACCCAGTACTTC.

For this clonotype: This sequence may be a read error, since a much larger clone differs from it by one base. The genes are TRBV6-5 and TRBJ1-2; D perhaps matches TRBD1 (5 bases). Per the germline V gene, CDR1 is MNHEY and CDR2 is SVGAGI. The CDR3 totals 13 residues. The CDR3 coding sequence is TGTGCCAGCGGTTACTCGAGACAGTATGGCTACACCTTC. Residues: CASGYSRQYGYTF.

The chain combines TRBV3-1 with TRBJ1-3, with D possibly TRBD1 on 6 matching bases. Trimming removed 3 bases from V and 4 bases from J, with 10 bases in between. The CDR3 consists of 14 residues. Germline loops: CDR1 LGHDT, CDR2 YNNKEL (reference sequence). DNA of the CDR3: TGTGCCAGCAGCCAGGCAGGGACAGGAAACACCATATATTTT. This codes for CASSQAGTGNTIYF.

This chain uses TRBV20-1 with TRBJ2-1; 7 nucleotides match TRBD2. Looked up from germline, CDR1 is DFQATT and CDR2 is SNEGSKA (reference sequence). The CDR3 is made up of 14 amino acids. Unmatched junction bases numbered 9, after V lost 0 bases and J lost 10 bases. The CDR3 nucleotides are TGCAGTGCTAGAGAGGGCAGCGGGGTGACCGAGCAGTTCTTC. Protein product: CSAREGSGVTEQFF.

Comment on this clonotype: Possible read error: a much larger clone is one base away. The V gene is TRBV10-3, the J gene TRBJ1-2, with 7 bases aligning to TRBD1. Germline V gives CDR1 ENHRY, CDR2 SYGVKD. The CDR3 has 14 residues. J gave up 4 bases and V 3 bases, and 5 bases lay outside the gene matches. CDR3 coding DNA: TGTGCCATCAGTGATGGCAGGGGGTCCTATGGCTACACCTTC. It specifies CAISDGRGSYGYTF.